Listed below are T cell receptor beta chains from one sample, sequenced in a study of neurological immune-mediated disorders. TCRdb reprocessed the 5' RACE reads via MiXCR and lists one record per CDR3 protein. The data show about 120,000 distinct CDR3 sequences, roughly 3.2% seen once. What was sequenced was PBMCs. Receptors were obtained from a woman aged 25 to 39 with multiple sclerosis. The CDR3 runs from the conserved cysteine through the conserved F or W. The D gene is left open where the match is weak. Expanded clones get a size class; other rows say once, few or many, or leave the size out.

>TRBV29-1|TRBJ2-7|many|TRBD2
TGCAGCGTTCGAGGGCTAGCGGGACTGGGCTACGAGCAGTACTTC
CSVRGLAGLGYEQYF
>TRBV7-2|TRBJ1-3|many|-
TGTGCCAGCAGCCCCATTGGACGATACACCATATATTTT
CASSPIGRYTIYF
>TRBV20-1|TRBJ2-7|many|-
TGCAGTGCTACAGTGGGGACATACGAGCAGTACTTC
CSATVGTYEQYF
>TRBV7-2|TRBJ1-2|many|-
TGTGCCAGCAGCCTTTCAGCGACTCAATCCTATGGCTACACCTTC
CASSLSATQSYGYTF
>TRBV29-1|TRBJ1-1|many|-
TGCAGCGCCCCCATAGCCGAACTACGGGGCATGAACACTGAAGCTTTCTTT
CSAPIAELRGMNTEAFF
>TRBV7-8|TRBJ2-7|many|-
TGTGCCAGCAGCTTGAGGGCAGGGCGCTACGAGCAGTACTTC
CASSLRAGRYEQYF
>TRBV9|TRBJ2-7|many|-
TGTGCCAGCAGCGATGGAGACAGTGCCTACGAGCAGTACTTC
CASSDGDSAYEQYF
>TRBV20-1|TRBJ2-3|-|TRBD2
TGCAGTGCTGGGGGAGGGGATGGGGATACGCAGTATTTT
CSAGGGDGDTQYF
>TRBV30|TRBJ1-3|-|-
TGTGCCTGGAGTGTACGTCGGAGGGCCGACGGAAACACCATATATTTT
CAWSVRRRADGNTIYF
>TRBV20-1|TRBJ2-2|many|-
TGCAGTGCTAGAGGGACAGCCTCCGGGGAGCTGTTTTTT
CSARGTASGELFF
>TRBV11-2|TRBJ2-7|-|-
TGTGCCAGCAGCTTAGAGGCGGGATCGACGCTCTACGAGCAGTACTTC
CASSLEAGSTLYEQYF
>TRBV29-1|TRBJ1-1|many|TRBD1
TGCAGCGTCATGACAGGGGGCACTGAAGCTTTCTTT
CSVMTGGTEAFF
>TRBV6-6|TRBJ1-1|many|-
TGTGCCAGCAGGTGGAGTAGGACTGAAGCTTTCTTT
CASRWSRTEAFF
>TRBV5-1|TRBJ1-1|many|-
TGCGCCAGCAGCTCTCGGACCGCGAACACTGAAGCTTTCTTT
CASSSRTANTEAFF
>TRBV20-1|TRBJ2-3|many|-
TGCAGTGCTAGAGACCCGAAAAGGGGCGCGGGGACGCAGTATTTT
CSARDPKRGAGTQYF
>TRBV6-6|TRBJ2-3|many|-
TGTGCCAGCATCCGGGCCCCAGGAGGGGATACGCAGTATTTT
CASIRAPGGDTQYF
>TRBV20-1|TRBJ1-4|many|TRBD1
TGCAGTGCTGGGGTGGACAGGGCGAATGAAAAACTGTTTTTT
CSAGVDRANEKLFF
>TRBV20-1|TRBJ1-3|many|-
TGCAGTGCTAGTTCCGGGTCTCAAGGCAGAAACACCATATATTTT
CSASSGSQGRNTIYF
>TRBV7-6|TRBJ2-1|many|TRBD2
TGTGCCAGCAGCCGGGGACTAGCGGGGGAAGGTGAGCAGTTCTTC
CASSRGLAGEGEQFF
>TRBV9|TRBJ2-7|few|TRBD2
TGTGCCAGCAGCGTAGCGGGAGGGCCCTACGAGCAGTACTTC
CASSVAGGPYEQYF
>TRBV24-1|TRBJ2-1|many|-
TGTGCCACCAGTGATCCCGGGACCCACAATGGGGAGCAGTTCTTC
CATSDPGTHNGEQFF
>TRBV20-1|TRBJ1-6|many|-
TGCAGTGCCCCCCTACAGGGATCCGTTAATTCACCCCTCCACTTT
CSAPLQGSVNSPLHF
>TRBV29-1|TRBJ1-1|many|TRBD1
TGCAGCGTTGGGACAGGCCGAGGAGGGAACACTGAAGCTTTCTTT
CSVGTGRGGNTEAFF
>TRBV20-1|TRBJ1-2|many|-
TGCAGTGCTAGAGATATGGGGAGCCACTATGGCTACACCTTC
CSARDMGSHYGYTF
>TRBV12-3/TRBV12-4|TRBJ2-1|many|-
TGTGCCAGCAGTTTAAGGCGACAGCCTTACAATGAGCAGTTCTTC
CASSLRRQPYNEQFF
>TRBV4-3|TRBJ2-1|many|TRBD2
TGCGCCAGCAGCCAAGAGAGGCTAGCGGGAGTGAGGGGCAATGAGCAGTTCTTC
CASSQERLAGVRGNEQFF
>TRBV7-2|TRBJ1-2|-|-
TGTGCCAGCAGCTCACCCGGGACTGCTGGCTACACCTTC
CASSSPGTAGYTF
>TRBV6-5|TRBJ2-1|many|TRBD2
TGTGCCAGCAGTTACCGGACTAGCGGGGAGTTCCTTTTCTTC
CASSYRTSGEFLFF
>TRBV12-3/TRBV12-4|TRBJ2-7|many|TRBD2
TGTGCCAGCAGTTCCGCGGGGGTTTCCTACGAGCAGTACTTC
CASSSAGVSYEQYF
>TRBV6-6|TRBJ1-1|many|-
TGTGCCAGCAGTTTACCACTAGAAGCTTTCTTT
CASSLPLEAFF
>TRBV7-6|TRBJ1-5|many|-
TGTGCCAGCAGCTTAGAGCCCGGGGATCAGCCCCAGCATTTT
CASSLEPGDQPQHF
>TRBV6-5|TRBJ1-5|many|-
TGTGCCAGCAGTTATGGCCATTCAGGACAGCCCCAGCATTTT
CASSYGHSGQPQHF
>TRBV10-3|TRBJ1-3|many|-
TGTGCCATCAGTGAGTCGATGGGGGCGCAGGGAAACACCATATATTTT
CAISESMGAQGNTIYF
>TRBV11-2|TRBJ1-1|many|TRBD1
TGTGCCAGCAGCTTAGTTACAGGGGGCACTGAAGCTTTCTTT
CASSLVTGGTEAFF
>TRBV6-6|TRBJ2-2|many|TRBD1
TGTGCCAGCAGGCCCGGGACAGGGGACACCGGGGAGCTGTTTTTT
CASRPGTGDTGELFF
>TRBV9|TRBJ2-1|many|TRBD2
TGTGCCAGCAGCGTAAGGGGAGGGAGCTCCTACAATGAGCAGTTCTTC
CASSVRGGSSYNEQFF
>TRBV12-3/TRBV12-4|TRBJ1-6|many|-
TGTGCCAGCGGATATGGGAATTCACCCCTCCACTTT
CASGYGNSPLHF
>TRBV5-1|TRBJ2-1|-|-
TGCGCCAGCAGGTTTCCTATGGGAAATGAGCAGTTCTTC
CASRFPMGNEQFF
>TRBV6-2/TRBV6-3|TRBJ1-2|-|-
TGTGCCAGCAGCAACTCTCTGGGCCATGGCTACACCTTC
CASSNSLGHGYTF
>TRBV11-2|TRBJ2-7|many|-
TGTGCCAGCAGCTTAGTCCTTCACTACGAGCAGTACTTC
CASSLVLHYEQYF
>TRBV7-8|TRBJ2-6|many|TRBD1
TGTGCCAGCAGCCCTTTGACGGACAGGATCTTCTCTGGGGCCAACGTCCTGACTTTC
CASSPLTDRIFSGANVLTF
>TRBV5-1|TRBJ2-7|many|-
TGCGCCAGCAGCTCTCGGCCAGGTTCAACCTACGAGCAGTACTTC
CASSSRPGSTYEQYF
>TRBV5-1|TRBJ2-5|many|TRBD1
TGCGCCAGCAGCTTGGTCGGGACAGGGGGAAAAGAGACCCAGTACTTC
CASSLVGTGGKETQYF